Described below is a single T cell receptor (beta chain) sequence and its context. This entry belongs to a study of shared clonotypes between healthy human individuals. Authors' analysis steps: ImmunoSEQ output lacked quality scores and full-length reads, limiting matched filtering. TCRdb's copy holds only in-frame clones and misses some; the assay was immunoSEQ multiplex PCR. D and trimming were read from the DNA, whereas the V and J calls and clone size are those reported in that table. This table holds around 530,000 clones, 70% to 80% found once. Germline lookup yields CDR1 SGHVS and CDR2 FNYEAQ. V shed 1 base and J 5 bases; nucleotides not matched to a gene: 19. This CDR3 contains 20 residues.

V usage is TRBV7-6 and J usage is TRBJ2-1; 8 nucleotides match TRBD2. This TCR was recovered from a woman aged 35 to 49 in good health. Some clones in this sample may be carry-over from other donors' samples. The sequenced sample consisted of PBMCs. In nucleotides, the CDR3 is TGTGCCAGCAGCTTAGGTCCACGGGGGGGGCTAGAACAGACCAACAATGAGCAGTTCTTC. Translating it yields CASSLGPRGGLEQTNNEQFF.